The subject of this entry is one TCR beta chain. Its antigen is undetermined. This record belongs to a study of Ad26.COV2.S vaccination and SARS-CoV-2 variants. Findings and caveats of the study: Measurements of TCR breadth and depth may have given underestimates of the total T cell responses.

Some clones are missing from TCRdb's copy, which holds only in-frame ones; the method was immunoSEQ multiplex PCR. The sample has 400,000 to 450,000 clones; approximately 90% are singletons. The sample's treatment: about 20 received Ad26.COV2.S at low or high dose, single or two shots; 5 received placebo; per-sample allocation not given. Vaccine and placebo recipients were sampled on day 63 after the first injection. J was trimmed by 2 bases and V by 5 bases; bases with no gene match: 0. The CDR3 runs 13 residues. The sequences come from peripheral blood, collected in a trial of Ad26.COV2.S vaccine versus placebo. This receptor was identified in a person between 18 and 65 years old who received the Ad26.COV2.S COVID-19 vaccine or a placebo. The chain uses TRBV12-3 or TRBV12-4 and TRBJ2-5; TRBD1 matches at 9 bases. The CDR3 here is CASSDRGQETQYF. The DNA for the CDR3 is TGTGCCAGCAGTGACAGGGGGCAAGAGACCCAGTACTTC.